This T cell receptor beta chain was obtained from a study of blood T cell repertoires in COVID-19. Across the whole study: From T cells, B-cell-depleted T cells, or PBMCs came the material, which was cDNA or gDNA.

Participants' reported clinical history set cohort assignment. The J segment lost 9 bases and the V segment lost 4 bases, leaving 8 bases of the junction unmatched. The germline gives CDR1 SGHTA, CDR2 FQGNSA. The CDR3 covers 13 residues. The authors' processing: Researchers report that nucleated cell counts were estimated from reference gene primer amplification. Only in-frame clones appear in the TCRdb table, and some are missing; sequencing was by immunoSEQ multiplex PCR. V and J calls and clone size come straight from that table; D and trimming were deduced from the DNA. The sample records about 480,000 clones, more than 75% being singletons.

Sequences were obtained from PBMCs or T cells enriched from blood (not recorded which). The rearrangement uses TRBV7-2 and TRBJ1-1, with TRBD1 matching over 7 bases. The TCR sequence derives from a woman aged 40 to 50 who had recovered from COVID-19. The DNA for the CDR3 is TGTGCCAGCAGCTCGCCCGGGACAGTCAAAGCTTTCTTT. It yields the protein CASSSPGTVKAFF.